These T cell receptor beta chains were read from a single sample in a study of T cell responses to AZD1222 COVID-19 vaccine. TCRdb's copy holds only in-frame clones and misses some; the assay was immunoSEQ multiplex PCR. The sample lists approximately 84,000 clones, 85% to 90% seen once, with approximately 31% in the top ten. The material was peripheral blood, obtained on day 0 of AZD1222 vaccination. The receptors come from an adult in good health. The CDR3 runs from the conserved cysteine through the conserved F or W. Fields, in order: clone size, CDR3 length, J gene, V gene, D gene, CDR3 protein, CDR3 DNA. D genes are given only for firm matches. The listing skips clone size in some rows; elsewhere it reads once, few, many or a size class.

NA,14,TRBJ2-2,TRBV12-1,NA,CAMAGGGNTGELFF,TGTGCCATGGCAGGGGGAGGTAACACCGGGGAGCTGTTTTTT
NA,15,TRBJ2-2,TRBV10-2,NA,CASSDRVMDTGELFF,TGCGCCAGCAGTGATCGGGTCATGGACACCGGGGAGCTGTTTTTT
NA,16,TRBJ2-2,TRBV7-6,TRBD1,CASSHRTGVTTGELFF,TGTGCCAGCAGCCATCGGACAGGGGTGACCACCGGGGAGCTGTTTTTT
few,15,TRBJ2-1,TRBV10-1,TRBD2,CASSELAGTYNEQFF,TGCGCCAGCAGTGAACTAGCGGGGACCTACAATGAGCAGTTCTTC
NA,14,TRBJ1-5,TRBV28,TRBD1,CASSLSTGLVPQHF,TGTGCCAGCAGTCTATCGACAGGGTTAGTGCCCCAGCATTTT
NA,14,TRBJ2-3,TRBV7-2,TRBD2,CASSPSLASDTQYF,TGTGCCAGCAGCCCGTCACTAGCGTCGGATACGCAGTATTTT
NA,15,TRBJ2-7,TRBV7-9,TRBD2,CASSLAIAGGDEQYF,TGTGCCAGCAGCTTAGCGATCGCGGGAGGAGACGAGCAGTACTTC
few,13,TRBJ1-2,TRBV19,NA,CASILTGNYGYTF,TGTGCCAGTATCTTGACAGGCAACTATGGCTACACCTTC
NA,16,TRBJ2-7,TRBV3-1/TRBV3-2,TRBD2,CASSQDWSGADYEQYF,TGTGCCAGCAGCCAAGATTGGAGCGGGGCTGACTACGAGCAGTACTTC
NA,15,TRBJ2-5,TRBV7-7,TRBD2,CASSMAGGYRETQYF,TGTGCTAGCAGCATGGCGGGAGGGTATCGAGAGACCCAGTACTTC
NA,16,TRBJ2-3,TRBV18,NA,CASSPDSTGAGDTQYF,TGTGCCAGCTCACCGGATTCGACGGGAGCCGGAGATACGCAGTATTTT
NA,16,TRBJ2-1,TRBV6-1,TRBD1,CASSDLPRQGRNEQFF,TGTGCCAGCAGTGACCTACCGCGACAGGGTAGGAATGAGCAGTTCTTC
NA,15,TRBJ2-3,TRBV2,TRBD2,CASSATSGSTDTQYF,TGTGCCAGCAGTGCAACTAGCGGGAGCACAGATACGCAGTATTTT
NA,14,TRBJ2-1,TRBV2,NA,CASRVIGVNNEQFF,TGTGCCAGCCGAGTGATTGGGGTCAACAATGAGCAGTTCTTC
NA,13,TRBJ2-3,TRBV27,NA,CASSPISTDTQYF,TGTGCCAGCAGTCCCATTAGCACAGATACGCAGTATTTT
NA,14,TRBJ2-1,TRBV10-1,NA,CASSESGTNNEQFF,TGCGCCAGCAGTGAATCCGGGACCAACAATGAGCAGTTCTTC
once,16,TRBJ2-6,TRBV15,NA,CATSPQRASGANVLTF,TGTGCCACCAGCCCCCAGCGGGCCTCTGGGGCCAACGTCCTGACTTTC
once,14,TRBJ1-6,TRBV6-1,NA,CASSEWTEGSPLHF,TGTGCCAGCAGTGAGTGGACGGAGGGTTCACCCCTCCACTTT
NA,12,TRBJ1-4,TRBV3-1/TRBV3-2,NA,CASSLVNEKLFF,TGTGCCAGCAGCCTTGTGAATGAAAAACTGTTTTTT
NA,13,TRBJ1-2,TRBV2,NA,CASSRDGNYGYTF,TGTGCCAGCAGCCGGGACGGGAACTATGGCTACACCTTC
NA,14,TRBJ2-5,TRBV5-1,NA,CASSLLSTQETQYF,TGCGCCAGCAGCTTGTTGTCTACACAAGAGACCCAGTACTTC
NA,15,TRBJ2-3,TRBV13,TRBD2,CASLRTSGFTDTQYF,TGTGCCAGCCTACGGACTAGCGGCTTCACAGATACGCAGTATTTT
NA,15,TRBJ1-6,TRBV28,NA,CASSRPLQFFSPLHF,TGTGCCAGCAGCCGCCCCCTCCAGTTTTTTTCACCCCTCCACTTT